This T cell receptor beta chain was sequenced during a study of OX40 agonist ivuxolimab in advanced cancers. TCRdb keeps only in-frame clones here, not all; method: immunoSEQ multiplex PCR. The sample has 75,000 to 100,000 clones; roughly 80% are singletons. The germline V and J ends were trimmed by 6 bases and 1 base, with 10 bases remaining between them. The germline gives CDR1 SQVTM, CDR2 ANQGSEA. The CDR3 loop spans 13 amino acids. This receptor was obtained from an adult with an advanced solid tumor such as melanoma, head and neck, liver or kidney cancer. The sequencing used CD4+ or CD8+ T cells sorted from blood, collected in a trial of the OX40 agonist ivuxolimab. This chain connects TRBV29-1 to TRBJ2-4; no reliable D call. In DNA, the CDR3 is TGCAGCGTCTCAAACGGGGCCAAAAACATTCAGTACTTC. It translates to CSVSNGAKNIQYF.